This section outlines one TCR beta chain sequence together with its context. Living in 24 US areas, the participants were between roughly 18 and 90 years of age. Donors of Cohort 3 who recovered were those that had two negative PCRs, clearance, or symptom resolution. Germline V gene data show CDR1 as SQVTM and CDR2 as ANQGSEA. The CDR3 is 14 amino acids. V was cut by 4 bases and J by 2 bases, with 11 bases left in between. The data originate from a study of blood T cell repertoires in COVID-19. Across the whole study: The United States, Italy and Spain supplied acute and convalescent COVID-19 samples. T cells, B-cell-depleted T cells, or PBMCs provided the cDNA or gDNA that served as material.

Assay: immunoSEQ multiplex PCR; the TCRdb copy retains only in-frame clones and omits some. The sample has around 150,000 clones, about 86% seen once. This rearrangement joins TRBV29-1 to TRBJ2-2; a possible D gene is TRBD1 (6 bases). Sequenced: PBMCs or T cells enriched from blood (not recorded which). The sequence derives from a man between 45 and 60 years old who had recovered from COVID-19. This CDR3 is CSVGTGFNTGELFF. The DNA of the CDR3 is TGCAGCGTTGGTACAGGGTTTAACACCGGGGAGCTGTTTTTT.